This T cell receptor (beta chain) was captured by sequencing in a study of blood T cell repertoires in COVID-19. About the research overall: Sites in the United States, Italy and Spain provided acute and convalescent COVID-19 samples. PBMCs, B-cell-depleted T cells, or T cells provided the cDNA or gDNA that made up the material.

Original analysis: Quantification of nucleated cells was approximated via reference gene primer amplification. TCRdb keeps only in-frame clones here, not all; method: immunoSEQ multiplex PCR. V and J calls and clone size are those listed in that table; D and trimming were worked out from the DNA. The sample contains some 380,000 clones, 70% to 85% of which appear only once. This CDR3 spans 12 amino acids. The germline CDR1 and CDR2 sequences are SEHNR and FQNEAQ (reference sequence). V lost 5 bases and J lost 8, with 12 bases in between. The receptor was isolated from a human donor with acute or convalescent COVID-19. The donor label of this sample is uncertain. The gene calls are TRBV7-9 and TRBJ1-2; D may be TRBD1 (5 bases). The sequencing input was peripheral blood. CDR3 DNA: TGTGCCAGCAGCCTGACAGATAGCGGCTACACCTTC. It specifies CASSLTDSGYTF.